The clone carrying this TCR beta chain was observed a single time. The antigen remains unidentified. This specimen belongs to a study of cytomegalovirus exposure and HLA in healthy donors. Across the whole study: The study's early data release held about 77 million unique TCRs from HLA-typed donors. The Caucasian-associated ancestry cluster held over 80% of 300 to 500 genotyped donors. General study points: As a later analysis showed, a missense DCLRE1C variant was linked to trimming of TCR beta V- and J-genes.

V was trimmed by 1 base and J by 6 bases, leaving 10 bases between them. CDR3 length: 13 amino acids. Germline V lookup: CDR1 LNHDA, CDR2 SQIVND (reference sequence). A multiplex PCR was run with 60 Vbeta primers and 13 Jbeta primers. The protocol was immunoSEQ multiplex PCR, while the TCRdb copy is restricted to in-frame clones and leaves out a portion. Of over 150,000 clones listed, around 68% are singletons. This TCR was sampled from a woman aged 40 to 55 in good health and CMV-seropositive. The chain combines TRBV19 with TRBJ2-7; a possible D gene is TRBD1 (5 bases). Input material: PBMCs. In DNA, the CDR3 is TGTGCCAGTAGTATAGTAGTAAGGGGCGAGCAGTACTTC. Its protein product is CASSIVVRGEQYF.